The clone carrying this T cell receptor (beta chain) was seen more than once but under ten times. No antigen is known for it. These data originate in a study of identical twins' blood T cells. The overall study: Roughly 51 million reads came from about twelve libraries, six alpha, six beta.

Six healthy women, forming three identical twin pairs, donated samples. TCRdb called the 5' RACE reads again in MiXCR, with one record for every CDR3 protein. This table holds hundreds of thousands of distinct CDR3 sequences, 25% to 35% found once. Study-level findings and limits: Twins reportedly had markedly more similar V usage than unrelated donors, even among out-of-frame TCRbeta clonotypes. Twins shared more top CDR3 clonotypes than unrelated donors did.

Trimming took 4 bases from V and 4 from J; bases not matched to a gene: 4. Germline V gene sequence: CDR1 LGHDT, CDR2 YNNKEL (reference sequence). This CDR3 is 14 amino acids long. The clonotype comes from a woman aged 18-49 years in good health. This chain uses TRBV3-1 with TRBJ2-7; the match to TRBD2 covers 10 bases. Specimen: PBMCs. Here the CDR3 reads CASSRLAGEYEQYF. The CDR3 DNA sequence: TGTGCCAGCAGCCGTCTAGCGGGAGAGTACGAGCAGTACTTC.